These 10 T cell receptor beta chains were sequenced from one sample in a study of T cell responses to AZD1222 COVID-19 vaccine. Profiled with immunoSEQ multiplex PCR; TCRdb holds only in-frame clones, not every one. The data hold some 110,000 clones, with more than 85% observed a single time. Specimen: peripheral blood, collected on day 0 of AZD1222 vaccination. All receptors come from an adult in good health.

The chain recombines TRBV20-1 with TRBJ2-2; TRBD2 aligns across 7 bases. V trimming: 3 bases; J trimming: 7 bases; junction bases outside the gene matches: 5. The CDR3 is 13 amino acids. Looked up from germline, CDR1 is DFQATT and CDR2 is SNEGSKA (reference sequence). CDR3 sequence reads: CSASEAGNGELFF. The CDR3 coding sequence is TGCAGTGCTAGTGAAGCGGGAAACGGGGAGCTGTTTTTT.

The gene calls are TRBV6-1 and TRBJ1-2, with D perhaps TRBD1 (5 bases). The CDR3 loop spans 14 amino acids. Per germline, CDR1 MNHNS and CDR2 SASEGT. Between the trimmed V and J ends, which lost 0 bases and 6 bases, there was a span of 11 bases. CDR3 in amino acids: CASSEAPQVDGYTF. The CDR3 nucleotides read TGTGCCAGCAGTGAAGCGCCACAGGTTGATGGCTACACCTTC.

The genes are TRBV18 and TRBJ2-2; D unresolved. CDR1 is KGHSH and CDR2 is LQKENI in the germline V gene. Trimming removed 3 bases at V and 3 bases at J, with 11 bases between. This CDR3 contains 15 residues. CDR3 protein: CASSPVRSHTGELFF. The CDR3 DNA is TGTGCCAGCTCACCTGTCCGGTCCCACACCGGGGAGCTGTTTTTT. The entire variable domain, with the rest obtained from reference TRBV18 and TRBJ2-2, is as follows: NAGVMQNPRHLVRRRGQEARLRCSPMKGHSHVYWYRQLPEEGLKFMVYLQKENIIDESGMPKERFSAEFPKEGPSILRIQQVVRGDSAAYFCASSPVRSHTGELFFGEGSRLTVL.

Details on this clone: A read error may account for a junction end that differs from germline. This chain links TRBV28 with TRBJ2-7; 8 bases are a match to TRBD2. Germline-derived CDR1 and CDR2 are MDHEN and SYDVKM. This CDR3 region has 14 residues. The CDR3 coding sequence is TGTGCCGCCCGCGGGCTAGCGGGCTCCAACGAGCAGTACTTC. This gives the protein CAARGLAGSNEQYF.

The chain recombines TRBV7-3 with TRBJ2-5; 7 bases line up with TRBD1. The CDR3 consists of 14 residues. Germline CDR1 reads SGHTA; CDR2 reads FQGTGA. Trimming cost V 5 bases and J 7 bases; bases outside gene matches: 10. The CDR3 DNA sequence: TGTGCCAGCAGCCCAGGACAGGCGTGGGGGACCCAGTACTTC. Amino acid sequence: CASSPGQAWGTQYF.

As DNA, the CDR3 is TGTGCCAGCAGCTTAGATGGGGTGCGGGAGCTGTTTTTT. This encodes CASSLDGVRELFF. The chain recombines TRBV7-9 with TRBJ2-2; no reliable D call. This CDR3 spans 13 amino acids. CDR1 is SEHNR and CDR2 is FQNEAQ in the germline V gene (reference sequence). V was clipped by 1 base and J by 9 bases, with 9 bases between them.

V gene TRBV7-3 combines with J gene TRBJ2-5, with 7 bases that match TRBD1. The CDR3 covers 16 residues. The germline V gene has CDR1 SGHTA and CDR2 FQGTGA. V lost 4 bases, J lost 4 bases, and 12 bases stayed unmatched. The CDR3: CASSSRTGQIVETQYF. CDR3 nucleotide sequence: TGTGCCAGCAGCTCCCGGACAGGTCAGATCGTAGAGACCCAGTACTTC.

The rearrangement links TRBV2 to TRBJ1-1; no clear D gene. The germline gives CDR1 SNHLY, CDR2 FYNNEI. Trimming removed 7 bases from V and 3 bases from J, with 9 bases in between. This CDR3 has 12 amino acids. The CDR3 coding sequence is TGTGCCAGCACTTCGGCGGACACTGAAGCTTTCTTT. It specifies CASTSADTEAFF.

This clone showed up just once. The chain recombines TRBV5-4 with TRBJ2-3; tentatively, D is TRBD1 or TRBD2 (5 bases each). This CDR3 region has 15 residues. Germline values: CDR1 SGHNT, CDR2 YYREEE (reference sequence). Trimming cost V 2 bases and J 1 base, with 11 bases left between them. CDR3 DNA sequence: TGTGCCAGCAGCTTCGGGGACCTAGGCACAGATACGCAGTATTTT. Its protein product is CASSFGDLGTDTQYF.

The chain couples TRBV5-1 to TRBJ1-4; TRBD1 aligns across 10 bases. V lost 6 bases, J lost 3 bases, and 5 bases stayed unmatched. Germline loops: CDR1 SGHRS, CDR2 YFSETQ. The CDR3 contains 15 residues. CDR3 nucleotide sequence: TGCGCCAGCACCTCAGGACAGGGGGCTAATGAAAAACTGTTTTTT. It is translated as CASTSGQGANEKLFF.